This T cell receptor (beta chain) was captured by sequencing in a study of blood T cell repertoires in COVID-19. Original data processing: Estimation of nucleated cell counts relied on the amplification of reference gene primers. Libraries were prepared by immunoSEQ multiplex PCR; TCRdb keeps only in-frame clonotypes and omits some of them. V, J and clone size reflect that table, while D and trimming were determined from the DNA. The sample has fewer than 300,000 clones; around 80% are singletons. V was clipped by 4 bases and J by 5 bases; unmatched bases: 5. CDR1 and CDR2 (germline): SQVTM, ANQGSEA. The CDR3 extends over 13 amino acids.

Sequenced input: peripheral blood. This rearrangement joins TRBV29-1 to TRBJ2-1; 7 bases align to TRBD1. The sequence came from an elderly man with acute or convalescent COVID-19. CDR3 loop: CSVGQGYDNEQFF. The CDR3 DNA reads TGCAGCGTTGGACAGGGTTACGACAATGAGCAGTTCTTC.